This T cell receptor (beta chain) was obtained from a study of blood T cell repertoires in COVID-19. As for the study in general: Acute-phase and convalescent COVID-19 samples originated in the United States, Italy and Spain. The cDNA or gDNA used as material had been derived from T cells, B-cell-depleted T cells, or PBMCs.

The CDR3 loop spans 15 amino acids. CDR1 is SNHLY and CDR2 is FYNNEI in the germline V gene. V was pared by 6 bases and J by 2 bases, with 6 bases of the junction left unmatched. The authors' processing: Counts of nucleated cells, estimated from reference gene primer amplification, were obtained. Produced via immunoSEQ multiplex PCR; TCRdb's table is partial and in-frame only. V and J calls and clone size are those listed in that table; D and trimming were worked out from the DNA. The table records 250,000 or so clones, about 82% of them present only once. The sequence was collected from a man aged 80 or over with acute or convalescent COVID-19. Sequenced material: peripheral blood. The chain couples TRBV2 to TRBJ1-4; 7 nucleotides match TRBD1. CDR3 in amino acids: CASSLSTGTNEKLFF. CDR3 DNA sequence: TGTGCCAGCAGCCTCTCGACAGGGACTAATGAAAAACTGTTTTTT.